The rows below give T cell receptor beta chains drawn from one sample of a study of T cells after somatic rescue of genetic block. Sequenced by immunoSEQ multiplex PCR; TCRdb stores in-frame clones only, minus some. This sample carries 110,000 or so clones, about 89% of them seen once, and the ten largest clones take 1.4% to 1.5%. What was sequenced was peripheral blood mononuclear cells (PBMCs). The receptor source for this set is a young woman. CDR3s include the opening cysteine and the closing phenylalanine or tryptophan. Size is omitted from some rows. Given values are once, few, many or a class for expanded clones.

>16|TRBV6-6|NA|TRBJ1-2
CASSYSDDRFNYGYTF
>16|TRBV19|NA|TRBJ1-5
CASSIDRDGLNQPQHF
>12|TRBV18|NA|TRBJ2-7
CASSPGPYEQYF
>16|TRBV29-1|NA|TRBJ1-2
CSVVPTDRLTHYGYTF
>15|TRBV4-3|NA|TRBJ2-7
CASSQGRGPSYEQYF
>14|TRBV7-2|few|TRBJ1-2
CASSSRTDLYGYTF
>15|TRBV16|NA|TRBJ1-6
CASSQSERVRSPLHF
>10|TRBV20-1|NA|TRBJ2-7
CSASSHEQYF
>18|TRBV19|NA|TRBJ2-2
CASSIDLRDRFHSGELFF
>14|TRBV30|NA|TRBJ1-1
CAWSMNTEGTEAFF
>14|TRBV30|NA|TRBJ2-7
CAWSVSLKTYEQYF
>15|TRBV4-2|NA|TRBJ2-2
CASSQGRVNTGELFF
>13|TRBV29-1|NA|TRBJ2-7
CSGSGTGAYEQYF
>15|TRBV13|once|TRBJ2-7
CASSLGRGPSYEQYF
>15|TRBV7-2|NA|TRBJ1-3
CASGGQGGGGNTIYF
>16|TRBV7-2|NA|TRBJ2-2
CASSLAPAPNTGELFF
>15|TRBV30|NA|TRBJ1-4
CAWKDRGKLNEKLFF
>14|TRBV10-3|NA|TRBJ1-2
CAISESTDFYGYTF
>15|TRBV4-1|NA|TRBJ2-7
CASSQAQGESYEQYF
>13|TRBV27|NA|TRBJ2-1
CASSLGSYNEQFF
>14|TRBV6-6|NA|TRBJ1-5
CASSLTGDEQPQHF
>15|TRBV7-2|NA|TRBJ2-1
CASSLVAGVNNEQFF
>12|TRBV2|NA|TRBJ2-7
CASRGASGEQYF
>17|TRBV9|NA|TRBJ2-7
CASSATGTGGWRDEQYF
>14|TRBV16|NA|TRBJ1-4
CASSQQGSREKLFF
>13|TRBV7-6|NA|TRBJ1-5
CASSPNPRQPQHF
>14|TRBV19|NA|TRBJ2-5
CASSESGRQETQYF
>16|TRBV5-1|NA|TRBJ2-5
CASSLASGGAWETQYF
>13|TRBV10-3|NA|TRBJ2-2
CAIRGSNTGELFF
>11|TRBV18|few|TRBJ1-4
CASSPGEKLFF
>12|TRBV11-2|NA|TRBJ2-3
CASSDLTDTQYF
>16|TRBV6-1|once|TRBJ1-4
CASSEAWGPRARKLFF
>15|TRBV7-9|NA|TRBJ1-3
CASSYGGNSGNTIYF
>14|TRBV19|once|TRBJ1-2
CASRKPDRASGYTF
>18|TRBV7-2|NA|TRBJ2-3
CASSSITTSGGPTDTQYF
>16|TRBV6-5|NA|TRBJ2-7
CASSYSEGAEFYEQYF
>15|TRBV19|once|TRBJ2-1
CASSAFAGGRNEQFF
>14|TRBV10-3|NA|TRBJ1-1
CAIMKHAWGTEAFF